The text below deals with one T cell receptor beta chain. This clone occurred a few times. Its antigen remains unidentified. Per-base qualities were not stored, and no clone one base away is much larger. All of the isolated RNA was reverse transcribed with the High Capacity cDNA Reverse Transcription Kit, so expressed TCRB transcripts were sequenced. Naive, central memory and regulatory T cell samples underwent deep immunoSEQ sequencing, averaging approximately 3.5 million total reads per sample. Sorted cells were lysed in RLT buffer, and RNA was extracted using DNase-treated RNeasy Micro or Mini kits according to cell number. Each cell subset was processed separately to prevent cross-contamination, with patient and healthy donor samples processed together. The immunoSEQ multiplex PCR was used to amplify TCRB sequences from cDNA, generating 87-bp fragments that spanned the CDR3 region. The amplicons were sequenced using the Illumina HiSeq platform. The original methods were these. PCR bias was computationally corrected using synthetic template baselines, reads within Hamming distance 2 were collapsed, and singletons that could not be merged were discarded. Reads were aligned against IMGT to assign V, D and J genes, CDR3 length and insertions or deletions at six rearrangement sites. Within each subset, clonotype counts were normalized to sorted cell number, after which true diversity and Gini coefficients were computed with the tcR R package. The overlap coefficient, calculated on TCRB nucleotide sequences, was used to measure repertoire sharing. Imported from immuneACCESS, the table was reduced by TCRdb to in-frame sequences with V and J called. These copies leave out some clones; in studies compared against another copy, an unresolved V gene accounts for under half, and the cause of the remainder is not known. The V and J calls and clone size come from that table; D and trimming were worked out from the DNA. The sample records under 200,000 clones, roughly 9% of which are singletons. The top ten clonotypes cover 2.3% of the sample.

Each donor gave one peripheral blood draw, roughly 110 mL on average, collected into heparinised tubes. Naive, central memory, regulatory and stem cell-like memory CD4+ T cells were sorted on a BD FACSAria II using a panel including CD45RO, CCR7, CD25, CD127, CD95 and CD27. A purity above 95% was achieved for all sorted populations. PBMCs were separated immediately by Lymphoprep density gradient centrifugation and were stained directly, without being cultured. So that batch effects would be minimized, each experiment stained and sorted samples in pairs, pairing one healthy donor with one patient. The data belong to a study of beta chain features in type 1 diabetes (dated by TCRdb to 2017 to 2018). About the full investigation: Mean age, gender distribution, total cell number and subset yield were not different between patients and healthy donors. A total of some 100,000,000 sorted cells were examined across all samples, and the number of cells per subset was strongly correlated with RNA yield. The study compared TCRB repertoires of sorted circulating CD4+ T cell subsets between recently diagnosed type 1 diabetes patients and matched healthy donors. Whereas all 28 donors provided naive and central memory subsets, regulatory and stem cell-like memory subsets were isolated from just 8 patients and about 8 healthy donors.

Trimming leaves V shorter by 6 bases and J shorter by 6 bases, with the junction holding 6 bases beyond the gene matches. The CDR3, cysteine through phenylalanine, is 12 amino acids long. CDR3 DNA only is kept here, 36 bases in frame from base 1. CDR1 and CDR2 were assigned from the germline V gene as SQVTM and ANQGSEA. Overall study results and their limits: Patients with type 1 diabetes made fewer insertions and deleted more nucleotides at VDJ recombination sites, implying thymic rearrangement abnormalities. Type 1 diabetes patients showed a moderate but significant shortening of TCRB CDR3 length in all four CD4+ subsets. Shorter templates might have been favored by PCR, but patient and control samples were amplified and corrected together, so both groups would have been affected equally by any skew. Naive, central memory and regulatory TCRB repertoires appeared to be more similar among patients than among healthy donors. HLA sub-analyses involved small numbers of individuals, so any influence of HLA type on TCRB rearrangement remained unresolved. Sequencing cDNA rather than genomic DNA could over-represent highly expressing activated cells, although activation and CD3 levels did not differ between groups.

Rearrangement joined TRBV29-1 to TRBJ2-5; TRBD1 lines up with 8 middle nucleotides. The source material was central memory CD4+ T cells from blood. The receptor comes from a woman younger than 35 in good health. The CDR3 here reads CSVERTGKTQYF. At the DNA level, the sequence is TGCAGCGTAGAGAGGACAGGGAAGACCCAGTACTTC. The CDR3 plus the reference TRBV29-1 and TRBJ2-5 genes for the other parts give the full variable domain: SAVISQKPSRDICQRGTSLTIQCQVDSQVTMMFWYRQQPGQSLTLIATANQGSEATYESGFVIDKFPISRPNLTFSTLTVSNMSPEDSSIYLCSVERTGKTQYFGPGTRLLVL.